The 16 T cell receptor beta chains below were found in one sample sequenced in a study of a mutant IDH1 vaccine in newly diagnosed glioma. Their antigens are not known. Time point: week 35, safety follow-up. In the vaccine, a single dose held 300 ug of the mutant IDH1 20-mer peptide, along with topical imiquimod. This table comes from immunoSEQ multiplex PCR, and its TCRdb copy is limited to in-frame clones, with some not included. The table lists approximately 61,000 clones, around 81% of them singletons. The sequenced sample was PBMCs, obtained from a glioma patient whose treatment included an IDH1 peptide vaccine. The receptors derive from a middle-aged man with glioma.

The V and J genes are TRBV28 and TRBJ2-7; 7 nucleotides agree with TRBD2. CDR3 size: 14 residues. J was trimmed by 5 bases and V by 7 bases; bases with no gene match: 11. CDR1 MDHEN and CDR2 SYDVKM come from the germline V gene. CDR3 DNA: TGTGCCAGCACCGGGGGGAGGCGGGGCCACGAGCAGTACTTC. Its translation is CASTGGRRGHEQYF.

V and J are TRBV21-1 and TRBJ2-3; the table calls TRBD1, which could not be checked here. TRBV21-1 is a recognized pseudogene. CDR3 length equals 16 residues. The CDR3, as DNA: TGTGCCAGCAGCAAAGAGGGGACAGGGGTACCAGATACGCAGTATTTT. Protein: CASSKEGTGVPDTQYF.

The rearrangement joins TRBV19 to TRBJ2-2, with TRBD1 matching 10 bases. Trimming cost V 10 bases and J 7 bases; bases outside gene matches: 9. CDR1 and CDR2 from the germline V gene are LNHDA and SQIVND (reference sequence). This CDR3 is 14 amino acids long. The CDR3 loop is CATSDRGHFGELFF. In nucleotides, the CDR3 is TGTGCCACCTCCGACAGGGGGCACTTCGGGGAGCTGTTTTTT.

The V gene is TRBV6-5, the J gene TRBJ2-5, with 11 bases that match TRBD2. Losses at the gene ends were 6 bases for V and 5 bases for J; bases not matched to a gene: 5. CDR3 length equals 14 residues. From germline, CDR1 is MNHEY and CDR2 SVGAGI. The CDR3 nucleotides read TGTGCCAGCAGGCTAGCGGGGGGATATGAGACCCAGTACTTC. It encodes CASRLAGGYETQYF.

The rearrangement links TRBV5-6 to TRBJ1-2; TRBD1 aligns across 9 bases. Germline V gene lookup returns CDR1 SGHDT and CDR2 YYEEEE. CDR3 size: 14 residues. Trimming took 6 bases from V and 7 from J; bases not matched to a gene: 10. CDR3 sequence: CASTRRDRAAGYTF. The CDR3 bases are TGTGCCAGCACCAGGCGGGACAGGGCGGCTGGCTACACCTTC.

This chain connects TRBV10-2 to TRBJ2-2; TRBD2 matches 9 bases. V lost 6 bases, J lost 7 bases, and 9 bases stayed unmatched. This CDR3 comprises 15 residues. The germline V gene encodes CDR1 WSHSY and CDR2 SAAADI. CDR3 nucleotide sequence: TGCGCCAGCAGAGCGCGGACTAGCGAAGGCGGGGAGCTGTTTTTT. It yields the protein CASRARTSEGGELFF.

This clone turned up a few times. The rearrangement joins TRBV6-4 to TRBJ2-6; unclear D gene. This CDR3 region has 14 residues. The germline CDR1 and CDR2 sequences are MRHNA and SNTAGT. Trimming took off 3 bases at V and 1 base at J, with 4 bases between the two ends. CDR3 DNA: TGTGCCAGCAGTGAAATTTCTGGGGCCAACGTCCTGACTTTC. Translation: CASSEISGANVLTF.

The rearrangement joins TRBV11-2 to TRBJ1-3, with a tentative D call TRBD1 (5 bases). V was shortened by 1 base and J by 11 bases, with 9 bases between the two germline ends. CDR3 length: 12 amino acids. In germline, CDR1 is SGHAT, CDR2 FQNNGV. CDR3 DNA sequence: TGTGCCAGCAGCTTAGGGGGCAGCGCCATATATTTT. It is translated as CASSLGGSAIYF.

The chain carries TRBV5-6 and TRBJ1-3, with D possibly TRBD1 on 6 matching bases. The germline gives CDR1 SGHDT, CDR2 YYEEEE. The CDR3 is made up of 13 amino acids. The V end lost 4 bases, the J end lost 6 bases, and 11 bases lay between the germline ends. The CDR3 reads CASSLQGVNTIYF. CDR3 in DNA: TGTGCCAGCAGCCTACAGGGCGTAAACACCATATATTTT.

The chain has TRBV7-9 and TRBJ1-2; 9 bases are a match to TRBD1. The CDR3 is 16 amino acids. Germline loops: CDR1 SEHNR, CDR2 FQNEAQ (reference sequence). Trimming at V came to 8 bases and at J to 4 bases, leaving 14 bases not matched to a gene. The CDR3 DNA is TGTGCCAGCTCCTCCGCCATACAGGGGGCCGGCTATGGCTACACCTTC. It is translated as CASSSAIQGAGYGYTF.

The rearrangement joins TRBV5-6 to TRBJ2-1; TRBD1 might be the D (5 bases). V lost 4 bases and J lost 3, with 17 bases in between. This CDR3 is 16 amino acids long. From germline, CDR1 is SGHDT and CDR2 YYEEEE. CDR3 in amino acids: CASSPQKGLGYNEQFF. CDR3 DNA sequence: TGTGCCAGCAGCCCCCAAAAGGGGTTAGGCTACAATGAGCAGTTCTTC.

A note on this clone: The DNA is omitted, as the CDR3 cannot be located on it reliably, and the CDR3 follows TCRdb's listing. The chain carries TRBV21-1 and TRBJ2-5; the table's D call of TRBD2 was not tested on the DNA. TRBV21-1 is classified as a pseudogene. The CDR3 is 15 amino acids in total, end residues counted. The CDR3 sequence is CASSKDGTFGEGQYF.

This clone was counted only a few times. CDR3 DNA sequence: TGTGCCAGCAGTTACTCGTCAGGGGGTCAGCCCCAGCATTTT. It encodes CASSYSSGGQPQHF. V is TRBV6-5 and J is TRBJ1-5, with TRBD1 identical over 7 bases. The CDR3 covers 14 residues. J was trimmed by 6 bases and V by 0 bases; bases with no gene match: 2. CDR1 MNHEY and CDR2 SVGAGI come from the germline V gene.

The count of this clone is one. The chain links TRBV11-2 to TRBJ1-3; D not certain. Germline V CDR1 and CDR2: SGHAT, FQNNGV. The CDR3 runs 16 residues. The V end was cut by 5 bases, the J end by 3 bases, with 17 bases between. The CDR3 region has the DNA TGTGCCAGCAGCCCTCTCGGCAGCAGGAGTGGAAACACCATATATTTT. Protein: CASSPLGSRSGNTIYF.

The sample holds a few counts of this clone. This chain uses TRBV12-5 with TRBJ1-5, with D possibly being TRBD1 (6 bases). The CDR3 is 15 residues long. V was cut by 6 bases and J by 4 bases, with 16 bases left in between. The germline V gene has CDR1 LGHNT and CDR2 FRNRAP. In DNA, the CDR3 is TGTGCTAGTGGCGGACAGCGTATGGGGAATCAGCCCCAGCATTTT. Encoded protein: CASGGQRMGNQPQHF.

This clone was picked up one time. The genes are TRBV7-3 and TRBJ1-2, with 9 positions matching TRBD1. This CDR3 comprises 15 residues. V trimming: 3 bases; J trimming: 8 bases; junction bases outside the gene matches: 10. Germline V gives CDR1 SGHTA, CDR2 FQGTGA. Here the CDR3 DNA reads TGTGCCAGCAGCTTTACCGGGACAGGGAGGGGCGGCTACACCTTC. Translation: CASSFTGTGRGGYTF.